The clone carrying this T cell receptor (beta chain) has a handful of counts. The sample comes from a study of T cells after yellow fever vaccination. CDR1 and CDR2 (germline): LNHDA, SQIVND (reference sequence). V gave up 4 bases and J gave up 5 bases; unmatched junction bases: 3. The CDR3 sequence is 13 residues long. TCRdb itself ran the 5' RACE reads through MiXCR, one entry per CDR3 protein. This sample has almost 600,000 distinct CDR3 sequences, with about 13% found just once. The source was PBMCs, collected on the day of the yellow fever booster vaccination. The gene calls are TRBV19 and TRBJ2-5; 8 bases fit TRBD1. The receptor was derived from a man aged 25-45 years who received the YFV17D yellow fever vaccine. The CDR3 sequence is CASSTRGQETQYF. The CDR3 coding sequence is TGTGCCAGTAGTACCAGGGGGCAGGAGACCCAGTACTTC.